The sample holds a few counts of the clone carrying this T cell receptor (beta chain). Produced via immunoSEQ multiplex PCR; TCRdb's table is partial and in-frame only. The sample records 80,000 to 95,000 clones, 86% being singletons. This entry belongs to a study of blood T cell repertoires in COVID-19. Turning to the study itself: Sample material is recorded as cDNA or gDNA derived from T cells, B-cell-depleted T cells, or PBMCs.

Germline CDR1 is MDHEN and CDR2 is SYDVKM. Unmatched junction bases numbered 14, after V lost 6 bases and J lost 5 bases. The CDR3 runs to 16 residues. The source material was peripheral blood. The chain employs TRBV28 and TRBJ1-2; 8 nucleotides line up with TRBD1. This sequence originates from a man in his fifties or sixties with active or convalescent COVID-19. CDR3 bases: TGTGCCAGCAGCCGAGGGGTCGGAACAGGGGGGTATGGCTACACCTTC. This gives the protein CASSRGVGTGGYGYTF.